This record concerns one T cell receptor beta chain sequence. Sequencing used immunoSEQ multiplex PCR; TCRdb keeps in-frame clones, though not all of them. The sample holds approximately 350,000 clones, 75% to 90% seen once. What the recovered Cohort 3 donors had was two negative PCRs, clearance, or symptom resolution. This entry comes from a study of blood T cell repertoires in COVID-19. Sample: PBMCs or T cells enriched from blood (not recorded which). This clonotype originated in a man between 18 and 35 years old who had recovered from COVID-19.

The chain's CDR3 is CASSRGGINSGANVLTF. CDR3 bases: TGCGCCAGCAGTAGGGGAGGAATCAACTCTGGGGCCAACGTCCTGACTTTC. The chain carries TRBV5-1 and TRBJ2-6; maybe TRBD2 (6 bases). V lost 5 bases and J lost 0, with 15 bases in between. The CDR3 covers 17 residues. Germline lookup yields CDR1 SGHRS and CDR2 YFSETQ.